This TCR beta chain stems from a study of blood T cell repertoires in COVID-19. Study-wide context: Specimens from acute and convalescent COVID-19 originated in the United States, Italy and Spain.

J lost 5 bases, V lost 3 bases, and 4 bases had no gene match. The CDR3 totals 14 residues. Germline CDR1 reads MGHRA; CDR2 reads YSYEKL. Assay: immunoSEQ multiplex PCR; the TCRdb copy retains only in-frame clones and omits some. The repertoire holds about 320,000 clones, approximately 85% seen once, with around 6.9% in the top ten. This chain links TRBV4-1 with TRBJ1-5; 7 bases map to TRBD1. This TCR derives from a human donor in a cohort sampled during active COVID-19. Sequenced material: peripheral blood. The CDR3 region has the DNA TGCGCCAGCAGCCACCAGGGGGTAGATCAGCCCCAGCATTTT. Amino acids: CASSHQGVDQPQHF.